The next 30 T cell receptor beta chains were all read from a single sample in a study of shared clonotypes between healthy human individuals. Profiling relied on immunoSEQ multiplex PCR, and the TCRdb table lists in-frame clones only, not all of them. The data show 2 million to 2.5 million clones, approximately 95% seen once. Input material: naive CD4+ T cells from PBMCs. The subset: CD45RA+ positively selected. Receptor source: a man between 18 and 35 years old in good health. Some clones in this sample may be carry-over from other donors' samples.

This clone has a single count. The gene calls are TRBV28 and TRBJ2-7; 12 bases line up with TRBD2. V lost 4 bases, J lost 7 bases, and 11 bases stayed unmatched. CDR3 length: 16 amino acids. Germline CDR1 reads MDHEN; CDR2 reads SYDVKM. The CDR3 is CASSYLAGGLGGEQYF. CDR3 coding DNA: TGTGCCAGCAGTTACCTAGCGGGAGGGCTGGGAGGGGAGCAGTACTTC.

This rearrangement joins TRBV29-1 to TRBJ1-2; weak D call: TRBD1 (5 bases). CDR1 and CDR2 from the germline V gene are SQVTM and ANQGSEA. V was clipped by 4 bases and J by 8 bases, with 26 bases between them. This CDR3 has 16 amino acids. CDR3 residues: CSVASLLRVGGDGYTF. CDR3 bases: TGCAGCGTTGCCTCCCTCCTCAGGGTTGGAGGCGACGGCTACACCTTC. Filled out from reference TRBV29-1 and TRBJ1-2, the complete variable domain reads SAVISQKPSRDICQRGTSLTIQCQVDSQVTMMFWYRQQPGQSLTLIATANQGSEATYESGFVIDKFPISRPNLTFSTLTVSNMSPEDSSIYLCSVASLLRVGGDGYTFGSGTRLTVV.

The V and J genes are TRBV28 and TRBJ1-5, with 8 bases fitting TRBD1. CDR1 MDHEN and CDR2 SYDVKM come from the germline V gene. This CDR3 contains 15 residues. The junction had 10 bases not matched to a gene; V was cut back by 2 bases and J by 10 bases. The CDR3 is CASSLKQGGILPQHF. CDR3 sequence (DNA): TGTGCCAGCAGTTTAAAACAGGGGGGGATCCTCCCCCAGCATTTT.

The CDR3 sequence: CASSFDRTSRFF. The CDR3 coding sequence is TGTGCCAGCAGCTTCGATCGTACTAGCCGATTCTTC. The chain combines TRBV7-9 with TRBJ2-1; maybe TRBD2 (6 bases). V was trimmed by 3 bases and J by 16 bases, leaving 16 bases between them. In germline, CDR1 is SEHNR, CDR2 FQNEAQ (reference sequence). This CDR3 has 12 amino acids. The complete variable domain, with remaining parts taken from reference TRBV7-9 and TRBJ2-1, reads DTGVSQNPRHKITKRGQNVTFRCDPISEHNRLYWYRQTLGQGPEFLTYFQNEAQLEKSRLLSDRFSAERPKGSFSTLEIQRTEQGDSAMYLCASSFDRTSRFFGPGTRLTVL.

This sequence joins TRBV4-2 and TRBJ2-2; D is tentatively TRBD1 or TRBD2 (5 bases each). The V end lost 4 bases, the J end lost 2 bases, and 17 bases lay between the germline ends. Germline assignment: CDR1 LGHNA and CDR2 YNFKEQ. The CDR3 has 17 residues. CDR3 DNA: TGTGCCAGCAGCCGGAGCCCGGGGCCGATAAACACCGGGGAGCTGTTTTTT. Translating gives CASSRSPGPINTGELFF.

The rearrangement uses TRBV6-5 and TRBJ1-1; D remains unclear. CDR1 MNHEY and CDR2 SVGAGI come from the germline V gene. V lost 8 bases to trimming and J lost 4 bases, with 14 bases between them. This CDR3 region has 13 residues. The CDR3 protein is CASWLRVGTEAFF. In DNA, the CDR3 is TGTGCCAGCTGGTTGAGGGTAGGCACTGAAGCTTTCTTT.

The chain uses TRBV15 and TRBJ2-7; D gene ambiguous. V gave up 5 bases and J gave up 0 bases, with 11 bases separating them. Germline lookup yields CDR1 LNHNV and CDR2 YYDKDF (reference sequence). This CDR3 contains 14 residues. The CDR3 sequence: CATSPRSFSYEQYF. The CDR3 DNA is TGTGCCACCAGCCCACGGTCGTTCTCCTACGAGCAGTACTTC.

J is TRBJ2-3 and V is TRBV5-4; 8 nucleotides line up with TRBD2. The ends lost 4 bases at V and 6 bases at J; junction bases unmatched: 19. This CDR3 is built from 18 residues. Per germline, CDR1 SGHNT and CDR2 YYREEE (reference sequence). The CDR3 bases are TGTGCCAGCAGCCCAGAATCTAGCGGGCGCTCTATCGGCGATACGCAGTATTTT. Protein: CASSPESSGRSIGDTQYF. Full variable domain (remainder filled in from reference TRBV5-4 and TRBJ2-3): ETGVTQSPTHLIKTRGQQVTLRCSSQSGHNTVSWYQQALGQGPQFIFQYYREEENGRGNFPPRFSGLQFPNYSSELNVNALELDDSALYLCASSPESSGRSIGDTQYFGPGTRLTVL.

The chain is built from TRBV7-2 and TRBJ2-2, with D uncertain. With 3 bases removed from V and 0 bases from J, the gap between germline ends came to 8 bases. Per germline, CDR1 SGHTA and CDR2 FQGNSA. The CDR3 has 15 amino acids. The CDR3 loop reads CASSFRPANTGELFF. The CDR3 coding sequence is TGTGCCAGCAGCTTTCGGCCCGCGAACACCGGGGAGCTGTTTTTT.

This chain links TRBV30 with TRBJ2-3; tentatively, D is TRBD1 (5 bases). The germline CDR1 and CDR2 sequences are GTSNPN and SVGIG (reference sequence). V lost 5 bases, J lost 5 bases, and 11 bases lay in between. The CDR3 is 12 residues long. For the CDR3, the DNA is TGTGCCTGGGCACAGGTCGAAGATACGCAGTATTTT. This encodes CAWAQVEDTQYF. The whole variable domain, remainder taken from reference TRBV30 and TRBJ2-3, is SQTIHQWPATLVQPVGSPLSLECTVEGTSNPNLYWYRQAAGRGLQLLFYSVGIGQISSEVPQNLSASRPQDRQFILSSKKLLLSDSGFYLCAWAQVEDTQYFGPGTRLTVL.

This rearrangement joins TRBV5-4 to TRBJ2-5, with D possibly matching TRBD1 (5 bases). From germline, CDR1 is SGHNT and CDR2 YYREEE (reference sequence). The germline V and J ends were trimmed by 3 bases and 2 bases, with 14 bases remaining between them. The CDR3 is 15 amino acids. The CDR3 reads CASSSYVAGQETQYF. The CDR3 DNA reads as TGTGCCAGCAGCTCATATGTGGCAGGGCAAGAGACCCAGTACTTC.

The chain is built from TRBV19 and TRBJ1-5; 10 bases are shared with TRBD1. Germline V gene data show CDR1 as LNHDA and CDR2 as SQIVND (reference sequence). This CDR3 has 16 residues. The ends lost 5 bases at V and 6 bases at J; junction bases unmatched: 10. The CDR3 DNA reads TGTGCCAGTAGTTCTCCTGACAGGGGGCGAATTCAGCCCCAGCATTTT. Translation gives CASSSPDRGRIQPQHF.

The J gene is TRBJ2-1, the V gene TRBV29-1, with TRBD2 as a possible D gene (5 bases). CDR1 and CDR2 from the germline V gene are SQVTM and ANQGSEA. V was shortened by 5 bases and J by 9 bases, with 17 bases between the two germline ends. The CDR3 is 13 amino acids. The CDR3 reads CSVLSGPRGEQFF. The DNA of the CDR3 is TGCAGCGTTCTTTCGGGCCCACGGGGTGAGCAGTTCTTC.

The J gene is TRBJ1-5, the V gene TRBV6-5; TRBD1 aligns across 8 bases. The J segment lost 1 base and the V segment lost 6 bases, leaving 5 bases of the junction unmatched. The CDR3 spans 15 residues. CDR1 and CDR2 (germline): MNHEY, SVGAGI. CDR3 sequence (DNA): TGTGCCAGCAGCCGGACAGGGTTGAGCAATCAGCCCCAGCATTTT. Translation gives CASSRTGLSNQPQHF.

The rearrangement links TRBV7-2 to TRBJ1-4; 8 nucleotides match TRBD1. Germline V CDR1 and CDR2: SGHTA, FQGNSA. This CDR3 region has 13 residues. The junction had 9 bases not matched to a gene; V was cut back by 10 bases and J by 8 bases. The CDR3 nucleotides are TGTGCCAATTCCAGGGGGCCGGGAGAAAAACTGTTTTTT. Residues: CANSRGPGEKLFF.

The V call is TRBV11-1, the J call TRBJ1-5; D is undetermined. This CDR3 contains 15 residues. With 1 base removed from V and 1 base from J, the gap between germline ends came to 8 bases. The germline V gene encodes CDR1 SGHAT and CDR2 FQDESV (reference sequence). The CDR3: CASSLVGGSNQPQHF. The CDR3 DNA reads as TGTGCCAGCAGCTTAGTGGGTGGGAGCAATCAGCCCCAGCATTTT.

The CDR3 DNA is TGTGCCAGCAGTTCCTCCCCGGGACTAGCCTACAATGAGCAGTTCTTC. It is translated as CASSSSPGLAYNEQFF. V gene TRBV28 combines with J gene TRBJ2-1, with TRBD2 matching 8 bases. The germline V gene has CDR1 MDHEN and CDR2 SYDVKM. The CDR3 has 16 amino acids. The ends lost 4 bases at V and 2 bases at J; junction bases unmatched: 7.

The V gene is TRBV5-6, the J gene TRBJ1-1; no clear D gene. Trimming took off 4 bases at V and 0 bases at J, with 16 bases between the two ends. Per germline, CDR1 SGHDT and CDR2 YYEEEE. The CDR3 runs to 16 residues. The CDR3 reads CASSPGIPYMNTEAFF. The CDR3 coding sequence is TGTGCCAGCAGCCCCGGGATCCCCTACATGAACACTGAAGCTTTCTTT.

The CDR3 loop reads CASSLRTGVFSYEQYF. Written as DNA, the CDR3 is TGTGCCAGCAGTTTAAGGACAGGGGTCTTCTCCTACGAGCAGTACTTC. V is TRBV27 and J is TRBJ2-7; 9 nucleotides match TRBD1. Losses at the gene ends were 2 bases for V and 0 bases for J; bases not matched to a gene: 5. Germline-derived CDR1 and CDR2 are MNHEY and SMNVEV (reference sequence). CDR3 length: 16 residues.

This clone was seen more than once but under ten times. This chain joins TRBV28 and TRBJ1-5; unclear D gene. Germline V lookup: CDR1 MDHEN, CDR2 SYDVKM. CDR3 size: 12 residues. The V end was cut by 8 bases, the J end by 6 bases, with 11 bases between. CDR3 protein: CASAQVSQPQHF. CDR3 sequence (DNA): TGTGCCAGCGCCCAGGTCAGTCAGCCCCAGCATTTT.

This clone was counted between two and nine times. Other DNA sequences from this sample encode an identical CDR3 as well. This chain connects TRBV7-2 to TRBJ1-1, with a tentative D call TRBD1 (6 bases). There are 13 residues in the CDR3. Trimming took 5 bases from V and 1 from J, leaving 8 bases between them. The V gene's germline CDR1 is SGHTA and CDR2 FQGNSA. The CDR3 coding sequence is TGTGCCAGCAGCCAGGACAGGAACACTGAAGCTTTCTTT. Protein: CASSQDRNTEAFF.

The J gene is TRBJ2-5, the V gene TRBV29-1; weak D call: TRBD1 (6 bases). CDR3 length equals 12 residues. The germline V gene encodes CDR1 SQVTM and CDR2 ANQGSEA. The germline V and J ends were trimmed by 7 bases and 2 bases, with 11 bases remaining between them. The CDR3 reads CSGRQDQETQYF. The DNA of the CDR3 is TGCAGCGGCAGACAGGATCAAGAGACCCAGTACTTC.

The rearrangement joins TRBV5-1 to TRBJ2-7; 12 bases match TRBD2. The trim removed 0 bases at V and 3 bases at J, leaving 4 bases unmatched. CDR1 is SGHRS, CDR2 YFSETQ, per germline. The CDR3 covers 16 residues. The CDR3 spells CASSLGTSGKNYEQYF. The CDR3 DNA follows: TGCGCCAGCAGCTTGGGGACTAGCGGGAAGAACTACGAGCAGTACTTC.

The rearrangement joins TRBV6-5 to TRBJ1-1, with 7 bases lining up with TRBD1. This CDR3 is 14 amino acids long. Trimming cost V 5 bases and J 5 bases; bases outside gene matches: 8. The germline V gene has CDR1 MNHEY and CDR2 SVGAGI. The CDR3 DNA reads as TGTGCCAGCAGTGCAACAGGGGCTATAACTGAAGCTTTCTTT. Amino acid sequence: CASSATGAITEAFF.

The chain uses TRBV9 and TRBJ1-5; no definite D call. V lost 0 bases, J lost 6 bases, and 7 bases lay in between. CDR1 is SGDLS and CDR2 is YYNGEE in the germline V gene. The CDR3 runs to 13 residues. For the CDR3, the DNA is TGTGCCAGCAGCGTAGTTGATGGTCAGCCCCAGCATTTT. Translated: CASSVVDGQPQHF.

On this clone: The junction and the germline gene differ at one end; a read error may be behind it. The J gene is TRBJ1-3, the V gene TRBV10-3; TRBD1 is a possible D gene (5 bases). This CDR3 comprises 14 residues. From germline, CDR1 is ENHRY and CDR2 SYGVKD. CDR3 protein: CAVRVTYSGNTIYF. CDR3 nucleotide sequence: TGTGCCGTCAGGGTGACTTACTCTGGAAACACCATATATTTT.

The gene calls are TRBV6-1 and TRBJ1-5, with a possible D match to TRBD1 (6 bases). The CDR3 contains 12 residues. CDR1 and CDR2 from the germline V gene are MNHNS and SASEGT. Trimming removed 6 bases from V and 7 bases from J, with 10 bases in between. The DNA for the CDR3 is TGTGCCAGCAGCAGGGGTAAACAGCCCCAGCATTTT. Protein product: CASSRGKQPQHF.

The J gene is TRBJ1-1, the V gene TRBV4-3, with a weak D call TRBD1 (5 bases). The germline gives CDR1 LGHNA, CDR2 YSLEER. The CDR3 has 13 residues. Trimming left V 4 bases short and J 5 bases short, with 11 bases between. The CDR3 nucleotides are TGCGCCAGCAGCCCCCGATGGGGGACTGAAGCTTTCTTT. Its protein product is CASSPRWGTEAFF.

CDR3: CASSRGEGLFETQYF. Here the CDR3 DNA reads TGTGCCAGCAGTCGGGGGGAGGGCCTTTTTGAGACCCAGTACTTC. V gene TRBV9 combines with J gene TRBJ2-5; 7 nucleotides agree with TRBD2. This CDR3 comprises 15 residues. Looked up from germline, CDR1 is SGDLS and CDR2 is YYNGEE. Losses at the gene ends were 5 bases for V and 5 bases for J; bases not matched to a gene: 12.

The genes are TRBV2 and TRBJ1-3, with D perhaps TRBD1 (5 bases). The CDR3 consists of 14 residues. V was shortened by 4 bases and J by 8 bases, with 15 bases between the two germline ends. CDR1 is SNHLY, CDR2 FYNNEI, per germline. The chain's CDR3 is CASSVARAEDTIYF. CDR3 nucleotide sequence: TGTGCCAGCAGTGTAGCCAGGGCGGAAGACACCATATATTTT.